Detailed here is one T cell receptor beta chain. These data come from a study of blood T cell repertoires in COVID-19. Study-level background: Samples came from the United States, Italy and Spain, spanning acute and convalescent COVID-19. T cells, B-cell-depleted T cells, or PBMCs provided the cDNA or gDNA that served as material.

V gave up 6 bases and J gave up 1 base, with 12 bases separating them. The CDR3 is made up of 14 amino acids. The germline V gene encodes CDR1 MNHNY and CDR2 SVGAGI (reference sequence). Authors' processing steps: Amplification of reference gene primers provided the estimated nucleated cell counts. The data were produced by immunoSEQ multiplex PCR, yet TCRdb's version contains in-frame clones alone and is incomplete. That table is the source of V, J and clone size, and D and trimming were worked out from the DNA. The sample lists around 200,000 clones; 70% to 90% were seen once. J is TRBJ1-1 and V is TRBV6-6; D uncertain. The sequencing sample was made of peripheral blood. The origin of this receptor is a woman aged 80 or over with acute or convalescent COVID-19. The CDR3 DNA follows: TGTGCCAGCAGCCGCCCCCCAGGGAACACTGAAGCTTTCTTT. Protein sequence: CASSRPPGNTEAFF.